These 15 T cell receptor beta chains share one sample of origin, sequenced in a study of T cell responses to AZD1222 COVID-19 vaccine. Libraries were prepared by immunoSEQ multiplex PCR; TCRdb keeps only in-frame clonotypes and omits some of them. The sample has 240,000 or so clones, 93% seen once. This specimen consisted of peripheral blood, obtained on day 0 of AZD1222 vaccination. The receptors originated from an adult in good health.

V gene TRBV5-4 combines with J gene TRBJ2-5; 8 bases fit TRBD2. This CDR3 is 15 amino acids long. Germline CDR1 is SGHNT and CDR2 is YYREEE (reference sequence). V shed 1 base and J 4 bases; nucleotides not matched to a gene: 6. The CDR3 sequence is CASSLSVAGGETQYF. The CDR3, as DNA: TGTGCCAGCAGCTTGTCAGTGGCGGGGGGAGAGACCCAGTACTTC. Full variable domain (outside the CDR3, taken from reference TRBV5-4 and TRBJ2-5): ETGVTQSPTHLIKTRGQQVTLRCSSQSGHNTVSWYQQALGQGPQFIFQYYREEENGRGNFPPRFSGLQFPNYSSELNVNALELDDSALYLCASSLSVAGGETQYFGPGTRLLVL.

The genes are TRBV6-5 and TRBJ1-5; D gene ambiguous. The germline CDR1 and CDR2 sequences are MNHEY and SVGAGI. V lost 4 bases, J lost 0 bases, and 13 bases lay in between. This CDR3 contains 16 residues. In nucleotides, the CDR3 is TGTGCCAGCAGTTGGCCAATTGATAATAGCAATCAGCCCCAGCATTTT. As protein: CASSWPIDNSNQPQHF.

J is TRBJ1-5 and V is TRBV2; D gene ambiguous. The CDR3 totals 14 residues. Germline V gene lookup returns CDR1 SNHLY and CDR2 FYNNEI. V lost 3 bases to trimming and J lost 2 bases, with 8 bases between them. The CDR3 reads CASSELPGNQPQHF. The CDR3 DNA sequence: TGTGCCAGCAGTGAGTTGCCCGGCAATCAGCCCCAGCATTTT.

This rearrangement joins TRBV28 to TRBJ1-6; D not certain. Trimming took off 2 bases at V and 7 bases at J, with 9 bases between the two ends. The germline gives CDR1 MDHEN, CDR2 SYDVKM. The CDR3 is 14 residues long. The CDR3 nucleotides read TGTGCCAGCAGTTTAAATCCGGGGAATTCACCCCTCCACTTT. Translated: CASSLNPGNSPLHF. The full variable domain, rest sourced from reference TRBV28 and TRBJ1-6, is DVKVTQSSRYLVKRTGEKVFLECVQDMDHENMFWYRQDPGLGLRLIYFSYDVKMKEKGDIPEGYSVSREKKERFSLILESASTNQTSMYLCASSLNPGNSPLHFGNGTRLTVT.

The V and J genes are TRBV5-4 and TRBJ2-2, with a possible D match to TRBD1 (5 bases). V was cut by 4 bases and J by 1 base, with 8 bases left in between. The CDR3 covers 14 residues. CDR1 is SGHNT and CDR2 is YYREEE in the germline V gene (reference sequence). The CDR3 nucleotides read TGTGCCAGCAGCCCCGGACAGAACACCGGGGAGCTGTTTTTT. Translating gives CASSPGQNTGELFF.

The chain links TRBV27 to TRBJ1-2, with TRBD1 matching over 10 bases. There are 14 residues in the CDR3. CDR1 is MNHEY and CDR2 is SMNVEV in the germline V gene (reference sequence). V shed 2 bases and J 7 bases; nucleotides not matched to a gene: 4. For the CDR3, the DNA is TGTGCCAGCAGTTTAGGGACAGGGGTAGGTGGCTACACCTTC. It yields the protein CASSLGTGVGGYTF.

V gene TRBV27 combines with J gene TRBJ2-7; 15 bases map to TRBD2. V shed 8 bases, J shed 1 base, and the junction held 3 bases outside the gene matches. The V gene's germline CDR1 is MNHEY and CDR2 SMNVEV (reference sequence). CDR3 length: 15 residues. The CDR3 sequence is CASSGLAGGSYEQYF. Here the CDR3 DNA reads TGTGCCAGCTCGGGACTAGCGGGAGGATCCTACGAGCAGTACTTC.

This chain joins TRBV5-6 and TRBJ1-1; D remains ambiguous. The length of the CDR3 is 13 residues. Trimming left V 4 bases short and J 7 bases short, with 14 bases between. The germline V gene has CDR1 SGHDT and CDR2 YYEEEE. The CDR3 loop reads CASSGVGQVEAFF. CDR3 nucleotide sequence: TGTGCCAGCAGCGGTGTTGGGCAGGTTGAAGCTTTCTTT.

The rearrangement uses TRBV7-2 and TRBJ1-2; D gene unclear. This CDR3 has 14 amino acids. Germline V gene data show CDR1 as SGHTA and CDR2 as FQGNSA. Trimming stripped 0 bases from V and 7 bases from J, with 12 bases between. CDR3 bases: TGTGCCAGCAGCTTAGCCCTAGAGGGTCGTGGCTACACCTTC. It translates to CASSLALEGRGYTF.

CDR3 residues: CSASPGGGYTF. CDR3 in DNA: TGCAGCGCGTCCCCGGGAGGTGGCTACACCTTC. The chain uses TRBV29-1 and TRBJ1-2; D not resolved. V was shortened by 7 bases and J by 7 bases, with 13 bases between the two germline ends. CDR1 and CDR2 from the germline V gene are SQVTM and ANQGSEA. This CDR3 has 11 amino acids.

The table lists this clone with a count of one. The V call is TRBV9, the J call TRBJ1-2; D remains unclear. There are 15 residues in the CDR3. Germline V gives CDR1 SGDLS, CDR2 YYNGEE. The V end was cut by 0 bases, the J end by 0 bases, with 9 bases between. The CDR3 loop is CASSVAPQTNYGYTF. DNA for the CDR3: TGTGCCAGCAGCGTAGCCCCTCAAACTAACTATGGCTACACCTTC. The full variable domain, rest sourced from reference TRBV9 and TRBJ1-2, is DSGVTQTPKHLITATGQRVTLRCSPRSGDLSVYWYQQSLDQGLQFLIQYYNGEERAKGNILERFSAQQFPDLHSELNLSSLELGDSALYFCASSVAPQTNYGYTFGSGTRLTVV.

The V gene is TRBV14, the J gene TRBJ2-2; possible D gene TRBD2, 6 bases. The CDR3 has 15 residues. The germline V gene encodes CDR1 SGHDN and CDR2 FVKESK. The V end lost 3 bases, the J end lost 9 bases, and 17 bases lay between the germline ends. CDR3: CASSHRLRGGWELFF. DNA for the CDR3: TGTGCCAGCAGCCATCGGTTGCGGGGTGGGTGGGAGCTGTTTTTT.

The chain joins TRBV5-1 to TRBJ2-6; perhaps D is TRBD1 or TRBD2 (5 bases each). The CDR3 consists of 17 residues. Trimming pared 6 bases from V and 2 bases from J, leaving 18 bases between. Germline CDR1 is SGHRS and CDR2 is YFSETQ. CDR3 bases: TGCGCCAGCACCTTCAATAAGGGACGAACTGGGGCCAACGTCCTGACTTTC. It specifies CASTFNKGRTGANVLTF.

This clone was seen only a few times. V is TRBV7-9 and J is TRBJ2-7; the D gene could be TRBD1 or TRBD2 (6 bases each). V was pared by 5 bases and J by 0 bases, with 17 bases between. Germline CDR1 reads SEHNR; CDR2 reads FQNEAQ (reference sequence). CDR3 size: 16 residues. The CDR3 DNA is TGTGCCAGCAGCAGGGGGTCCGGCGGGGTCTCCTACGAGCAGTACTTC. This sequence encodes CASSRGSGGVSYEQYF.

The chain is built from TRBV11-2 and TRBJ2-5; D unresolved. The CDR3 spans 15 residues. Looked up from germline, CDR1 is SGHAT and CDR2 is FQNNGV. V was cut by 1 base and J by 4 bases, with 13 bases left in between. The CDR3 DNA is TGTGCCAGCAGCTTAGTCTCCGGGTGGCGAGAGACCCAGTACTTC. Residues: CASSLVSGWRETQYF.